This TCR beta chain appears in the sequencing data of a study of cytomegalovirus exposure and HLA in healthy donors. Findings of the study overall: Associated with cytomegalovirus, according to the listing, were 150 to 200 TCR beta chains. A later analysis linked 15,000 to 20,000 TCR beta sequences to HLA alleles at 0.05 false discovery rate.

The CDR3 has 11 amino acids. Trimming pared 10 bases from V and 12 bases from J, leaving 20 bases between. In regard to this clone: The antigen is undetermined.

In the PCR, 60 Vbeta and 13 Jbeta primers were used. Using immunoSEQ multiplex PCR, the repertoire was profiled, and TCRdb retains in-frame clones only, with some absent. Of some 130,000 clones listed, approximately 61% are singletons. The chain carries TRBV5-3 and TRBJ2-7; TRBD2 might be the D (5 bases). TRBV5-3 is recorded as an ORF, its role being uncertain. Sequenced input: PBMCs. This TCR was sampled from a human donor in good health. CDR3: CALDLRGSLYF. Written as DNA, the CDR3 is TGTGCCCTCGACTTGAGAGGGTCTCTGTACTTC.